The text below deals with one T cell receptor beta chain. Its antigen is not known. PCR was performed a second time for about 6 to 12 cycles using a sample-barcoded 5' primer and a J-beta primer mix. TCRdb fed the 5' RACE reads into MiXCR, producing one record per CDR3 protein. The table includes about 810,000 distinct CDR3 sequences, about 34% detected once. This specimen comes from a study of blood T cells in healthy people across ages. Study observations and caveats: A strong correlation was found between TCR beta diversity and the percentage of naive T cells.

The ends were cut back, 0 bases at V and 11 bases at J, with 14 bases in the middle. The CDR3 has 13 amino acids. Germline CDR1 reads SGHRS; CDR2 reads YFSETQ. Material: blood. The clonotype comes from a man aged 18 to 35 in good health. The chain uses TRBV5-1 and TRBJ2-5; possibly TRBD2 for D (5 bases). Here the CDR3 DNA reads TGCGCCAGCAGCTTGGAAACGGGAAATGAGCAGTACTTC. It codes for CASSLETGNEQYF.